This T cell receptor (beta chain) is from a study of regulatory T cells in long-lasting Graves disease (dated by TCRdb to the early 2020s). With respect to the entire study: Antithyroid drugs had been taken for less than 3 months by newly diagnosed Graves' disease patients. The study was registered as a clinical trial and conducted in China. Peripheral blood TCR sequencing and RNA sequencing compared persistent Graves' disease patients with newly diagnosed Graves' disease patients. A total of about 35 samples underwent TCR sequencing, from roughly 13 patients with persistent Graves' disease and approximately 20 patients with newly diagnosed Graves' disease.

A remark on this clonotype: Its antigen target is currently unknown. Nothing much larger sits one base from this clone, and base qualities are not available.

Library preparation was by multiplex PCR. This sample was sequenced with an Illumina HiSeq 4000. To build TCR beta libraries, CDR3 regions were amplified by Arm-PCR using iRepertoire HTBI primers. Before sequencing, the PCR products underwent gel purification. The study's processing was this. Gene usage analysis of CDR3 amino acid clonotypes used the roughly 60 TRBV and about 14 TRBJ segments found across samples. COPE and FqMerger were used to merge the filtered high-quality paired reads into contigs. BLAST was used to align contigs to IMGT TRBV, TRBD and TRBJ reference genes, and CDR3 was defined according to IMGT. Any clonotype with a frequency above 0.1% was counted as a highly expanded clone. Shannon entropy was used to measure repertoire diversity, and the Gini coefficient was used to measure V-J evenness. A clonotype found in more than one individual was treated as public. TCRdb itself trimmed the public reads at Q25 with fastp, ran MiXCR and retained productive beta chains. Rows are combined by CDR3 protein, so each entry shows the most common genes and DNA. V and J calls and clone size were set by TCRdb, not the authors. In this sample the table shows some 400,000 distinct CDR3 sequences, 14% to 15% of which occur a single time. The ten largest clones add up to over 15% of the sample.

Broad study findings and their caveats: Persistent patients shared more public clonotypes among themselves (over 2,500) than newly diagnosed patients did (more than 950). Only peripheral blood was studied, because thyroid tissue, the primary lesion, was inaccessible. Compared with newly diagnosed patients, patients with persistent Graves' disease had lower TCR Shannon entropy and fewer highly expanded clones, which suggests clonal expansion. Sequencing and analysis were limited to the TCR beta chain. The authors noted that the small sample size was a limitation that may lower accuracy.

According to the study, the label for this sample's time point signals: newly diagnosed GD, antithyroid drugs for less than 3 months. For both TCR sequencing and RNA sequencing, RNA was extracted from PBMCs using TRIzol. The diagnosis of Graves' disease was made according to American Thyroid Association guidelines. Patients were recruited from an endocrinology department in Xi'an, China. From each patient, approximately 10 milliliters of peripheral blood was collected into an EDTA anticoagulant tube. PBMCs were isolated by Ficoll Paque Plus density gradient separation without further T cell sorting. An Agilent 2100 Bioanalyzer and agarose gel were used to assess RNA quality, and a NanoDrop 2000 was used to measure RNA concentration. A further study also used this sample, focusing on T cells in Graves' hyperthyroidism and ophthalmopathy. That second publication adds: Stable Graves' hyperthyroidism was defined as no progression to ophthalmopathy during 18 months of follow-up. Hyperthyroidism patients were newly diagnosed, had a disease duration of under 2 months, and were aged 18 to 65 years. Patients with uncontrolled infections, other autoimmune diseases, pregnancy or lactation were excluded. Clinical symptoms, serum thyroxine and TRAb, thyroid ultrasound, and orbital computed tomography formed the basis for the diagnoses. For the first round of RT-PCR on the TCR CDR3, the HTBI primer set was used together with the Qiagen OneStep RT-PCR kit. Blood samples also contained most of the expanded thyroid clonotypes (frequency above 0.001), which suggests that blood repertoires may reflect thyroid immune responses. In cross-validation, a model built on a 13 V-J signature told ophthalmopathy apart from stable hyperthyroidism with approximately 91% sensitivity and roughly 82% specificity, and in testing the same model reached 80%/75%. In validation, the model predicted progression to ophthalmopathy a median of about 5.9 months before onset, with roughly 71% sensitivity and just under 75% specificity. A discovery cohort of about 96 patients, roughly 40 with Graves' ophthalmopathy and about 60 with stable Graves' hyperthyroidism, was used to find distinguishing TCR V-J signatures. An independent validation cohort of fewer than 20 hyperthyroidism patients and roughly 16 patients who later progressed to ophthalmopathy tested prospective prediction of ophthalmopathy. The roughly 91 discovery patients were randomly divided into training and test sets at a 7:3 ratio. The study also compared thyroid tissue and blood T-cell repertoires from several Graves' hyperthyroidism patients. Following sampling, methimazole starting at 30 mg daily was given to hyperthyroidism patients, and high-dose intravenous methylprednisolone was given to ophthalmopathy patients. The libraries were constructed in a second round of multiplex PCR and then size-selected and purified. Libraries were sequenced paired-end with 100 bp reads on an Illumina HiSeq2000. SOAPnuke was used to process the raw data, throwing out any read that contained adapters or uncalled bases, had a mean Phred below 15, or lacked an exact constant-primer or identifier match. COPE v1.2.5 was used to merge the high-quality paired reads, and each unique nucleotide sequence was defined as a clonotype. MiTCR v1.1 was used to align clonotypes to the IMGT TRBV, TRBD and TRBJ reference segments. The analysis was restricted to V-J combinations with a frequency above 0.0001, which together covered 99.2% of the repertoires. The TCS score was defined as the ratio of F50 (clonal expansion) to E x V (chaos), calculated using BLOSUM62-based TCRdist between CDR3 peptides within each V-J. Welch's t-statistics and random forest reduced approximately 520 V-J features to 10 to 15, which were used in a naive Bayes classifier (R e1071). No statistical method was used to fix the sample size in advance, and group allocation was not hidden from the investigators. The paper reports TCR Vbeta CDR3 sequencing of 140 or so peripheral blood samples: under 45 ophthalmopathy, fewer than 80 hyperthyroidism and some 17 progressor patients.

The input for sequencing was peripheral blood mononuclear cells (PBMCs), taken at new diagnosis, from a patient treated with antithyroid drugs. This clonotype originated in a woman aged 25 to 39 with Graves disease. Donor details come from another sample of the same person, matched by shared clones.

The nucleotide sequence reads as follows: TGTGCCAGCAGCTTAGATTCTGGGAGCGGGAGGGAGGACACCGGGGAGCTGTTTTTT. This encodes CASSLDSGSGREDTGELFF. The V and J genes are TRBV11-2 and TRBJ2-2, with TRBD2 matching 10 junction bases. For CDR1 and CDR2, the germline V gene lists SGHAT and FQNNGV. V loses 0 bases at its end and J loses 3 bases; junction bases beyond the gene matches: 10. Inclusive of the bounding cysteine and phenylalanine, the CDR3 is 19 residues long. The only DNA kept is the CDR3, 57 bases in frame from the first base.